A selection of T cell receptor beta chains follows, all from one sample in a study of T cells in Graves' hyperthyroidism and ophthalmopathy. MiXCR, run by TCRdb on the multiplex PCR reads, gives a single entry per CDR3 protein. Altogether fewer than 400,000 distinct CDR3 sequences are present, over 13% being singletons, with the ten largest covering 25% to 30%. Sequencing was done on a sample of blood. These receptors were collected from a man aged 45-65 years with Graves' ophthalmopathy. The CDR3 runs from the conserved cysteine through the conserved F or W. A D gene is named only where the DNA matches it firmly. Rows may omit the clone size; those that give it use once, few, many or a size class.

J gene: TRBJ1-2; V gene: TRBV6-1; clone size: NA; D gene: NA; CDR3 DNA: TGTGCCAGCAGTCATTTCAAACGACAATCCGGCTATGGCTACACCTTC; CDR3 protein: CASSHFKRQSGYGYTF
J gene: TRBJ2-3; V gene: TRBV15; clone size: many; D gene: NA; CDR3 DNA: TGTGCCACCAGCAGAGATCCCATTAACACAGATACGCAGTATTTT; CDR3 protein: CATSRDPINTDTQYF
J gene: TRBJ2-5; V gene: TRBV7-2; clone size: few; D gene: NA; CDR3 DNA: TGTGCCAGCAGCTTAGCGTTGACAGGAGGGGAGACCCAGTACTTC; CDR3 protein: CASSLALTGGETQYF
J gene: TRBJ2-7; V gene: TRBV3-1; clone size: NA; D gene: TRBD2; CDR3 DNA: TGTGCCAGCAGCCAGGCACCGGGACTAGCGGGAGGGATAAGCTACGAGCAGTACTTC; CDR3 protein: CASSQAPGLAGGISYEQYF
J gene: TRBJ2-7; V gene: TRBV5-4; clone size: few; D gene: NA; CDR3 DNA: TGTGCCAGCAGATTAGGGAGTGGAGAAGAGCAGTACTTC; CDR3 protein: CASRLGSGEEQYF
J gene: TRBJ2-7; V gene: TRBV3-1; clone size: many; D gene: NA; CDR3 DNA: TGTGCCAGCAGCCAAGAACCTAACCCGACCTACGAGCAGTACTTC; CDR3 protein: CASSQEPNPTYEQYF
J gene: TRBJ2-2; V gene: TRBV5-1; clone size: few; D gene: NA; CDR3 DNA: TGCGCCAGCAGCTTGGACTCGATCACCGGGGAGCTGTTTTTT; CDR3 protein: CASSLDSITGELFF
J gene: TRBJ2-7; V gene: TRBV27; clone size: many; D gene: TRBD1; CDR3 DNA: TGTGCCAGCAGTTTATCCCCGACAGGGGGGCACGCCTACGAGCAGTACTTC; CDR3 protein: CASSLSPTGGHAYEQYF
J gene: TRBJ2-1; V gene: TRBV7-8; clone size: many; D gene: TRBD2; CDR3 DNA: TGTGCCAGCAGCTTAGCGCGGCTAGCGGGGTACAATGAGCAGTTCTTC; CDR3 protein: CASSLARLAGYNEQFF
J gene: TRBJ1-1; V gene: TRBV5-5; clone size: many; D gene: TRBD1; CDR3 DNA: TGTGCCAGCAGCGAGGGACAGGGCCTCACTGAAGCTTTCTTT; CDR3 protein: CASSEGQGLTEAFF
J gene: TRBJ2-7; V gene: TRBV6-1; clone size: many; D gene: TRBD2; CDR3 DNA: TGTGCCAGCAGTTCACCGACTAGCGGGACCTACGAGCAGTACTTC; CDR3 protein: CASSSPTSGTYEQYF
J gene: TRBJ1-4; V gene: TRBV6-6; clone size: NA; D gene: NA; CDR3 DNA: TGTGCCAGCAGTTACTCTCAGGGTAACATTAAACTGTTTTTT; CDR3 protein: CASSYSQGNIKLFF
J gene: TRBJ2-7; V gene: TRBV2; clone size: many; D gene: TRBD1; CDR3 DNA: TGTGCCAGCAGCAACCCCAAGAGAGGGGGCAAATACGAGCAGTACTTC; CDR3 protein: CASSNPKRGGKYEQYF
J gene: TRBJ2-1; V gene: TRBV18; clone size: few; D gene: NA; CDR3 DNA: TGTGCCAGCTCACCACTGCCCGAGGGCACTAGTTACAATGAGCAGTTCTTC; CDR3 protein: CASSPLPEGTSYNEQFF
J gene: TRBJ1-1; V gene: TRBV7-9; clone size: many; D gene: NA; CDR3 DNA: TGTGCCAGCAGCTCACCTATGACAGTCTATACTGAAGCTTTCTTT; CDR3 protein: CASSSPMTVYTEAFF
J gene: TRBJ2-7; V gene: TRBV3-1; clone size: many; D gene: NA; CDR3 DNA: TGTGCCAGCAGCCAAGGAGAGCCCTACGAGCAGTACTTC; CDR3 protein: CASSQGEPYEQYF
J gene: TRBJ2-1; V gene: TRBV20-1; clone size: many; D gene: NA; CDR3 DNA: TGCAGTGCGATCCTAATGGACAGTTTCGGCGATGAGCAGTTCTTC; CDR3 protein: CSAILMDSFGDEQFF